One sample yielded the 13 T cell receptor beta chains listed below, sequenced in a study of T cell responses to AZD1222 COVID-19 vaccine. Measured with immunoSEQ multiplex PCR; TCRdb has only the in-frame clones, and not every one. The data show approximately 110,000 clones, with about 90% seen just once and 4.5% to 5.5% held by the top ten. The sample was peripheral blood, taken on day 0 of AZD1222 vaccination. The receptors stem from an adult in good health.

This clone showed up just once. The chain's CDR3 is CASSPASGNTIYF. The CDR3 bases are TGTGCCAGCAGCCCCGCCAGCGGGAACACCATATATTTT. This rearrangement joins TRBV7-9 to TRBJ1-3; D gene unclear. V lost 5 bases, J lost 7 bases, and 12 bases lay in between. Germline CDR1 is SEHNR and CDR2 is FQNEAQ (reference sequence). The CDR3 totals 13 residues.

CDR3 DNA sequence: TGTGCCAGCAGTTCCCAGGACGCCCGCATGAACACTGAAGCTTTCTTT. Translating gives CASSSQDARMNTEAFF. This chain links TRBV28 with TRBJ1-1, with D unclear. Germline lookup yields CDR1 MDHEN and CDR2 SYDVKM. V gave up 4 bases and J gave up 0 bases, with 15 bases separating them. The CDR3 contains 16 residues.

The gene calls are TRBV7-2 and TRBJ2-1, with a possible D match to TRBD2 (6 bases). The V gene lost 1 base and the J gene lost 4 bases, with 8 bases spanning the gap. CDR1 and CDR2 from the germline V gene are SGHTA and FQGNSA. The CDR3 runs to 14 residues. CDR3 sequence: CASSLGGLYNEQFF. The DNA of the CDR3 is TGTGCCAGCAGCTTAGGGGGACTGTACAATGAGCAGTTCTTC. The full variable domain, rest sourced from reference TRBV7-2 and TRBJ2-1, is GAGVSQSPSNKVTEKGKDVELRCDPISGHTALYWYRQSLGQGLEFLIYFQGNSAPDKSGLPSDRFSAERTGGSVSTLTIQRTQQEDSAVYLCASSLGGLYNEQFFGPGTRLTVL.

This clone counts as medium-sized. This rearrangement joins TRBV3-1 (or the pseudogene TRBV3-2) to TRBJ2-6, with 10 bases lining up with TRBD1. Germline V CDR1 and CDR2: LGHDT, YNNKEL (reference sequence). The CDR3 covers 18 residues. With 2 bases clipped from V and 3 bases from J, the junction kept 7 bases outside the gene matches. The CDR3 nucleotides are TGTGCCAGCAGCCAACTGGACAGGGGGATTCTTGGGGCCAACGTCCTGACTTTC. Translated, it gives CASSQLDRGILGANVLTF.

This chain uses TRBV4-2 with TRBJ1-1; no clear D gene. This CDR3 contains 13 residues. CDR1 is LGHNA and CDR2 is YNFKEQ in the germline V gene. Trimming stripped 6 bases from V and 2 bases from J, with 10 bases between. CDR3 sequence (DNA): TGTGCCAGCAGTCCTCGGACTAACACTGAAGCTTTCTTT. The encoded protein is CASSPRTNTEAFF.

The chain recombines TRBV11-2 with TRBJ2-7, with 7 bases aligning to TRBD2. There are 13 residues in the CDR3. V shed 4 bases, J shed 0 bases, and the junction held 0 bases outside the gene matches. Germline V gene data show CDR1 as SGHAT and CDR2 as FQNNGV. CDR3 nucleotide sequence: TGTGCCAGCAGCTCGGGGGGCTCCTACGAGCAGTACTTC. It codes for CASSSGGSYEQYF. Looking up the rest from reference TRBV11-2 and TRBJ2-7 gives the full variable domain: EAGVAQSPRYKIIEKRQSVAFWCNPISGHATLYWYQQILGQGPKLLIQFQNNGVVDDSQLPKDRFSAERLKGVDSTLKIQPAKLEDSAVYLCASSSGGSYEQYFGPGTRLTVT.

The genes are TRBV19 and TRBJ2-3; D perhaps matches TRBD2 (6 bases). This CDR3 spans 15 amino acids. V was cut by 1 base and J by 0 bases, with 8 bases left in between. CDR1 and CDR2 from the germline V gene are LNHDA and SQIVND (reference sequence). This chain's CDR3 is CASSIVAASTDTQYF. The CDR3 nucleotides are TGTGCCAGTAGTATAGTAGCGGCTAGCACAGATACGCAGTATTTT. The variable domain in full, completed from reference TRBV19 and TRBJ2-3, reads DGGITQSPKYLFRKEGQNVTLSCEQNLNHDAMYWYRQDPGQGLRLIYYSQIVNDFQKGDIAEGYSVSREKKESFPLTVTSAQKNPTAFYLCASSIVAASTDTQYFGPGTRLTVL.

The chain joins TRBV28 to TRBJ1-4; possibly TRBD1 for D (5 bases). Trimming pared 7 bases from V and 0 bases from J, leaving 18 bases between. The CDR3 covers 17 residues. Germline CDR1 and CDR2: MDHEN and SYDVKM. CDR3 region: CASTSDTQSSTNEKLFF. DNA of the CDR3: TGTGCCAGCACCTCGGACACCCAGTCCTCAACTAATGAAAAACTGTTTTTT.

The CDR3 DNA follows: TGTGCCACCCAAGGGCCCCGGGACAGTGGAGTGAACACTGAAGCTTTCTTT. Translation: CATQGPRDSGVNTEAFF. The V call is TRBV2, the J call TRBJ1-1, with 7 bases lining up with TRBD1. The CDR3 spans 17 residues. Germline-derived CDR1 and CDR2 are SNHLY and FYNNEI. The V gene end was trimmed by 10 bases and the J gene end by 0 bases; junction bases not matched to a gene: 17.

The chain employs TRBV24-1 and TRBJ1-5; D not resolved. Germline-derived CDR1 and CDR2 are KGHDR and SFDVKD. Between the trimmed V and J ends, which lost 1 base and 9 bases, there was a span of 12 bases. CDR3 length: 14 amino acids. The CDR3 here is CATSDFTVPGPQHF. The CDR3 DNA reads TGTGCCACCAGTGATTTCACAGTCCCTGGGCCCCAGCATTTT.

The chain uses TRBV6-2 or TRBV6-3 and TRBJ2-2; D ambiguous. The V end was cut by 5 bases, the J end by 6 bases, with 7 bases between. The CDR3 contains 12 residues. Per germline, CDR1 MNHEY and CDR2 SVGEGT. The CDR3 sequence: CASSTGPGELFF. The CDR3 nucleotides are TGTGCCAGCAGTACCGGTCCCGGGGAGCTGTTTTTT.

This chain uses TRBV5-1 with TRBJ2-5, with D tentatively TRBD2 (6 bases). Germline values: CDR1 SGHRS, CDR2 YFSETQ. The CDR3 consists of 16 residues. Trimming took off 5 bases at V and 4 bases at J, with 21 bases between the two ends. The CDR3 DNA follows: TGCGCCAGCAGGGTCGGGGGATCCTTCACGGGAGAGACCCAGTACTTC. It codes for CASRVGGSFTGETQYF.

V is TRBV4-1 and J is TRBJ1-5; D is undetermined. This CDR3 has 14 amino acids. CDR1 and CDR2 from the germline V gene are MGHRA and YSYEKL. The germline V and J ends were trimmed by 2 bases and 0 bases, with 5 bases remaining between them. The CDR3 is CASSQRDSNQPQHF. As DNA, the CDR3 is TGCGCCAGCAGCCAACGAGATAGCAATCAGCCCCAGCATTTT.